Listed here are 9 T cell receptor beta chains from one sample, sequenced in a study of blood T cell repertoires in COVID-19 (dated by TCRdb to the early 2020s). Library prep was done by the immunoSEQ multiplex PCR assay. This is the immuneACCESS table as TCRdb keeps it, with only in-frame sequences that have V and J called. A part of the clones is gone; compared with another copy, unresolved V genes explain less than half, and the rest is unexplained. The sample table shows some 100,000 clones, and 70% to 80% are seen once. The top ten clonotypes cover under 3% of the sample. Input material: peripheral blood. The receptor set was obtained from a man aged 45-65 years with acute or convalescent COVID-19.

V gene TRBV28 combines with J gene TRBJ1-3; the D is unclear. This CDR3 spans 15 amino acids. Trimming pared 6 bases from V and 0 bases from J, leaving 12 bases between. From germline, CDR1 is MDHEN and CDR2 SYDVKM. The CDR3 nucleotides are TGTGCCAGCAGCGCCTCGGAGCTCTCTGGAAACACCATATATTTT. Its translation is CASSASELSGNTIYF. Full variable domain (outside the CDR3, taken from reference TRBV28 and TRBJ1-3): DVKVTQSSRYLVKRTGEKVFLECVQDMDHENMFWYRQDPGLGLRLIYFSYDVKMKEKGDIPEGYSVSREKKERFSLILESASTNQTSMYLCASSASELSGNTIYFGEGSWLTVV.

CDR3 coding DNA: TGTGCCAGCAGCCGGGACACTGTCTCTAATTACAATGAGCAGTTCTTC. It specifies CASSRDTVSNYNEQFF. The chain recombines TRBV6-6 with TRBJ2-1; tentatively, D is TRBD1 (6 bases). V lost 6 bases and J 4 bases, leaving 19 bases between the germline ends. This CDR3 comprises 16 residues. Germline lookup yields CDR1 MNHNY and CDR2 SVGAGI (reference sequence).

The genes are TRBV27 and TRBJ2-1, with TRBD2 matching 11 bases. The germline CDR1 and CDR2 sequences are MNHEY and SMNVEV (reference sequence). Losses at the gene ends were 2 bases for V and 4 bases for J; bases not matched to a gene: 10. The CDR3 is made up of 18 amino acids. In DNA, the CDR3 is TGTGCCAGCAGTTTAACGGGTCTACTAGCGGGAGATTACAATGAGCAGTTCTTC. Translating gives CASSLTGLLAGDYNEQFF.

The chain carries TRBV5-1 and TRBJ2-5; tentative D call: TRBD2 (6 bases). V shed 3 bases and J shed 3 bases, with 18 bases lying between them. This CDR3 comprises 16 residues. Germline V gene data show CDR1 as SGHRS and CDR2 as YFSETQ. The CDR3 sequence: CASSSATEGGKETQYF. The CDR3, as DNA: TGCGCCAGCAGCTCCGCTACCGAGGGCGGGAAAGAGACCCAGTACTTC. Full variable domain (missing parts from reference TRBV5-1 and TRBJ2-5): KAGVTQTPRYLIKTRGQQVTLSCSPISGHRSVSWYQQTPGQGLQFLFEYFSETQRNKGNFPGRFSGRQFSNSRSEMNVSTLELGDSALYLCASSSATEGGKETQYFGPGTRLLVL.

V usage is TRBV5-1 and J usage is TRBJ1-6, with D unresolved. V was pared by 4 bases and J by 0 bases, with 11 bases between. Germline V gene lookup returns CDR1 SGHRS and CDR2 YFSETQ. This CDR3 is built from 16 residues. The CDR3 sequence is CASSVLGSSYNSPLHF. The CDR3 region has the DNA TGCGCCAGCAGCGTGCTCGGGAGCTCCTATAATTCACCCCTCCACTTT.

The rearrangement joins TRBV19 to TRBJ1-5; D remains unclear. V was trimmed by 3 bases and J by 8 bases, leaving 14 bases between them. CDR1 is LNHDA, CDR2 SQIVND, per germline (reference sequence). The CDR3 has 14 amino acids. The CDR3 DNA is TGTGCCAGTAGTATCGGTCCTCCGCCGAAGCCCCAGCATTTT. The encoded protein is CASSIGPPPKPQHF.

For the CDR3, the DNA is TGTGCCAGCAGCTGGGGGGCCTACGAGCAGTACTTC. This sequence encodes CASSWGAYEQYF. The J gene is TRBJ2-7, the V gene TRBV5-6, with D perhaps matching TRBD2 (6 bases). Trimming took 3 bases from V and 2 from J, leaving 6 bases between them. The germline V gene encodes CDR1 SGHDT and CDR2 YYEEEE. The CDR3 is made up of 12 amino acids.

The rearrangement joins TRBV3-1 (or the pseudogene TRBV3-2) to TRBJ1-4; 8 bases agree with TRBD1. Losses at the gene ends were 0 bases for V and 8 bases for J; bases not matched to a gene: 5. Per the germline V gene, CDR1 is LGHDT and CDR2 is YNNKEL (reference sequence). The CDR3 has 15 residues. The CDR3 DNA follows: TGTGCCAGCAGCCAAGAAGACAGGGGATGGGAAAAACTGTTTTTT. Amino acids: CASSQEDRGWEKLFF.

As concerns this clone: Other DNA variants within this sample encode the same CDR3. The chain joins TRBV5-1 to TRBJ2-1; the D is unclear. The CDR3 consists of 15 residues. Deletions cut 4 bases from V and 0 bases from J, with 11 bases between. Germline V gene data show CDR1 as SGHRS and CDR2 as YFSETQ. CDR3 region: CASSPRPSSYNEQFF. DNA for the CDR3: TGCGCCAGCAGCCCCCGGCCTAGCTCCTACAATGAGCAGTTCTTC.